Described below is a single TCR beta chain sequence and its context. Its antigen remains unidentified. These data are taken from a study of radiotherapy plus CTLA-4 blockade in lung cancer. Study-wide context: The study recorded objective responses in roughly 20% of patients and disease control in 31%. Study-level points and caveats: TCR clones from tumors expanded in blood after radiotherapy plus ipilimumab.

Germline assignment: CDR1 SGHRS and CDR2 YFSETQ. The CDR3 is made up of 13 amino acids. Between the trimmed V and J ends, which lost 4 bases and 0 bases, there was a span of 8 bases. Here immunoSEQ multiplex PCR was the method, and the copy in TCRdb shows in-frame clones only, minus some. The table has some 73,000 clones, less than 85% seen once. This receptor was obtained from a human donor with non-small cell lung cancer who had stable disease on radiotherapy plus ipilimumab. Sequences were derived from peripheral blood, sampled from a patient treated with radiotherapy plus ipilimumab. This rearrangement joins TRBV5-1 to TRBJ2-7; no firm D call. CDR3 sequence reads: CASSLSASYEQYF. The CDR3 DNA reads TGCGCCAGCAGCCTGAGCGCCTCCTACGAGCAGTACTTC.